The rows below give T cell receptor beta chains drawn from one sample of a study of STAT5B mutations in CD4+ large granular lymphocyte leukemia. The data were produced by immunoSEQ multiplex PCR, yet TCRdb's version contains in-frame clones alone and is incomplete. The sample holds 40,000 to 45,000 clones, approximately 80% seen once. The material sequenced was CD4+ T cells from blood buffy coats. The receptors were gathered from a human donor in good health. The CDR3 runs from the conserved cysteine through the conserved F or W. Each record gives: J gene, clone size, D gene, V gene, CDR3 DNA, CDR3 protein. A D gene is named only where the DNA matches it firmly. A clone size is listed for some rows: how often the clone was seen (once, few, many), or a class if it is expanded.

J gene: TRBJ2-7
clone size: NA
D gene: NA
V gene: TRBV6-1
CDR3 DNA: TGTGCCAGCAGTGCCCGGACAGACTCCTACGAGCAGTACTTC
CDR3 protein: CASSARTDSYEQYF

J gene: TRBJ2-5
clone size: once
D gene: NA
V gene: TRBV11-2
CDR3 DNA: TGTGCCAGCAGCCCACAAAGGGTGCCCACCGAGACCCAGTACTTC
CDR3 protein: CASSPQRVPTETQYF

J gene: TRBJ2-3
clone size: NA
D gene: TRBD2
V gene: TRBV5-6
CDR3 DNA: TGTGCCAGCAGCTTGGGCACTAGCGGGGGCGTCCGGTATTTT
CDR3 protein: CASSLGTSGGVRYF

J gene: TRBJ2-5
clone size: NA
D gene: TRBD1
V gene: TRBV5-1
CDR3 DNA: TGCGCCAGCAGCCCGCAGACAGGGGGCGGGGAGACCCAGTACTTC
CDR3 protein: CASSPQTGGGETQYF

J gene: TRBJ2-1
clone size: NA
D gene: NA
V gene: TRBV5-4
CDR3 DNA: TGTGCCAGCAGCTTGAGAGGCTTCAATGAGCAGTTCTTC
CDR3 protein: CASSLRGFNEQFF

J gene: TRBJ1-3
clone size: NA
D gene: NA
V gene: TRBV27
CDR3 DNA: TGTGCTACGGGGCGCCCCGGAAACACCATATATTTT
CDR3 protein: CATGRPGNTIYF

J gene: TRBJ2-2
clone size: NA
D gene: NA
V gene: TRBV7-2
CDR3 DNA: TGTGCCAGCAGCTTATACACCGGGGAGCTGTTTTTT
CDR3 protein: CASSLYTGELFF

J gene: TRBJ1-1
clone size: NA
D gene: NA
V gene: TRBV6-6
CDR3 DNA: TGTGCCAGCAGACCGGACAGAGGGTTGAACACTGAAGCTTTCTTT
CDR3 protein: CASRPDRGLNTEAFF

J gene: TRBJ1-3
clone size: NA
D gene: NA
V gene: TRBV6-1
CDR3 DNA: TGTGCCAGCAGTGAACAGCTGGGAAACACCATATATTTT
CDR3 protein: CASSEQLGNTIYF

J gene: TRBJ1-1
clone size: NA
D gene: NA
V gene: TRBV5-1
CDR3 DNA: TGCGCCAGCAGCTTGGACGGGGGGGTCATGAACACTGAAGCTTTCTTT
CDR3 protein: CASSLDGGVMNTEAFF

J gene: TRBJ2-5
clone size: NA
D gene: NA
V gene: TRBV11-3
CDR3 DNA: TGTGCCAGCAGCTCCCGGGCAGTAGGGACCCAGTACTTC
CDR3 protein: CASSSRAVGTQYF

J gene: TRBJ1-2
clone size: few
D gene: NA
V gene: TRBV29-1
CDR3 DNA: TGCAGCGTTGCGCAGGGCAACTATGGCTACACCTTC
CDR3 protein: CSVAQGNYGYTF

J gene: TRBJ2-1
clone size: NA
D gene: NA
V gene: TRBV11-2
CDR3 DNA: TGTGCCAGCAGCATAAGGACGGTAAGATCCTACAATGAGCAGTTCTTC
CDR3 protein: CASSIRTVRSYNEQFF

J gene: TRBJ2-1
clone size: NA
D gene: TRBD2
V gene: TRBV4-1
CDR3 DNA: TGCGCCAGCAGCTCCGGACGCGGGGGGCTCTACAATGAGCAGTTCTTC
CDR3 protein: CASSSGRGGLYNEQFF

J gene: TRBJ2-3
clone size: NA
D gene: TRBD1
V gene: TRBV19
CDR3 DNA: TGTGCCAGTACAGGGGGCAGAAATACGCAGTATTTT
CDR3 protein: CASTGGRNTQYF

J gene: TRBJ2-1
clone size: NA
D gene: TRBD2
V gene: TRBV4-1
CDR3 DNA: TGCGCCAGCAGCCGGACTAGCGGGAGCAATGAGCAGTTCTTC
CDR3 protein: CASSRTSGSNEQFF

J gene: TRBJ2-1
clone size: NA
D gene: TRBD2
V gene: TRBV9
CDR3 DNA: TGTGCCAGCAGCGTAGGGACTAGCCAACCCTACAATGAGCAGTTCTTC
CDR3 protein: CASSVGTSQPYNEQFF

J gene: TRBJ1-1
clone size: few
D gene: NA
V gene: TRBV4-1
CDR3 DNA: TGCGCCAGCAGCCAAGGTTCAGCACAGAAGAACACTGAAGCTTTCTTT
CDR3 protein: CASSQGSAQKNTEAFF

J gene: TRBJ2-7
clone size: NA
D gene: TRBD2
V gene: TRBV19
CDR3 DNA: TGTGCCACTAGAACCGGGACTAGCGTCTACGAGCAGTACTTC
CDR3 protein: CATRTGTSVYEQYF

J gene: TRBJ2-1
clone size: NA
D gene: NA
V gene: TRBV7-6
CDR3 DNA: TGTGCCAGCAGCTTAGGCCAGGGGTATGACAATGAGCAGTTCTTC
CDR3 protein: CASSLGQGYDNEQFF

J gene: TRBJ2-1
clone size: NA
D gene: NA
V gene: TRBV5-1
CDR3 DNA: TGCGCCAGCAGGGCGGCGGAGGGGGTCGATGAGCAGTTCTTC
CDR3 protein: CASRAAEGVDEQFF

J gene: TRBJ2-7
clone size: NA
D gene: NA
V gene: TRBV29-1
CDR3 DNA: TGCAGCGCTACCGTGGGCTACCTCTCCTACGAGCAGTACTTC
CDR3 protein: CSATVGYLSYEQYF

J gene: TRBJ2-3
clone size: NA
D gene: TRBD2
V gene: TRBV5-4
CDR3 DNA: TGTGCCAGCAGCACGGGACTAGCGGACACAGATACGCAGTATTTT
CDR3 protein: CASSTGLADTDTQYF

J gene: TRBJ2-1
clone size: NA
D gene: TRBD1
V gene: TRBV10-3
CDR3 DNA: TGTGCCATCAGTGGACAGGGGCTCTACAATGAGCAGTTCTTC
CDR3 protein: CAISGQGLYNEQFF

J gene: TRBJ1-2
clone size: few
D gene: TRBD1
V gene: TRBV10-3
CDR3 DNA: TGTGCCATCAGCGAGACAGGGTCTAGCTACACCTTC
CDR3 protein: CAISETGSSYTF

J gene: TRBJ2-7
clone size: NA
D gene: NA
V gene: TRBV18
CDR3 DNA: TGTGCCAGCTCACCCCCTGGGGAACCCGAGCAGTACTTC
CDR3 protein: CASSPPGEPEQYF

J gene: TRBJ2-3
clone size: NA
D gene: NA
V gene: TRBV6-1
CDR3 DNA: TGTGCCAGCAGTCTAACAGGCACAGATACGCAGTATTTT
CDR3 protein: CASSLTGTDTQYF

J gene: TRBJ1-2
clone size: NA
D gene: NA
V gene: TRBV29-1
CDR3 DNA: TGCAGCGTTGCTTTTACTAACTATGGCTACACCTTC
CDR3 protein: CSVAFTNYGYTF

J gene: TRBJ2-5
clone size: NA
D gene: NA
V gene: TRBV7-2
CDR3 DNA: TGTGCCAGCAGCTTAGGGGAGTATCCCCAAGAGACCCAGTACTTC
CDR3 protein: CASSLGEYPQETQYF

J gene: TRBJ2-5
clone size: NA
D gene: NA
V gene: TRBV9
CDR3 DNA: TGTGCCAGCAGCGCCCTATATGGGGCCCAGTACTTC
CDR3 protein: CASSALYGAQYF

J gene: TRBJ2-5
clone size: NA
D gene: NA
V gene: TRBV18
CDR3 DNA: TGTGCCAGCTCCCAACCGCTTTCGGAGACCCAGTACTTC
CDR3 protein: CASSQPLSETQYF

J gene: TRBJ1-3
clone size: NA
D gene: NA
V gene: TRBV2
CDR3 DNA: TGTGCCAGCAGTGAAGGTACAGGCCTTAACTCTGGAAACACCATATATTTT
CDR3 protein: CASSEGTGLNSGNTIYF

J gene: TRBJ2-7
clone size: NA
D gene: NA
V gene: TRBV2
CDR3 DNA: TGTGCCAGCAGAGCCTTCCTAAGTGTCGGCTACGAGCAGTACTTC
CDR3 protein: CASRAFLSVGYEQYF

J gene: TRBJ1-2
clone size: NA
D gene: NA
V gene: TRBV6-1
CDR3 DNA: TGTGCCAGCAGTGAAAATTCGAGGGTTGGCTACACCTTC
CDR3 protein: CASSENSRVGYTF

J gene: TRBJ2-1
clone size: NA
D gene: NA
V gene: TRBV7-3
CDR3 DNA: TGTGCCAGCAGCTTATCGGAGGTACAGGGACGAGAGCAGTTCTTC
CDR3 protein: CASSLSEVQGREQFF

J gene: TRBJ2-2
clone size: NA
D gene: TRBD2
V gene: TRBV2
CDR3 DNA: TGTGCCAGCAGTGAAGCGGGGGGACTAGCGGGGTTAGGGGAGCTGTTTTTT
CDR3 protein: CASSEAGGLAGLGELFF

J gene: TRBJ2-7
clone size: NA
D gene: NA
V gene: TRBV21-1
CDR3 DNA: TGTGCCAGCAGCAGGCGCCCGGGACAGGGGTTGCACGAGCAGTACTTC
CDR3 protein: CASSRRPGQGLHEQYF

J gene: TRBJ2-7
clone size: NA
D gene: NA
V gene: TRBV11-2
CDR3 DNA: TGTGCCAGCAGCTTAGCCCCTCTAAGCTCCTACGAGCAGTACTTC
CDR3 protein: CASSLAPLSSYEQYF

J gene: TRBJ1-3
clone size: NA
D gene: NA
V gene: TRBV14
CDR3 DNA: TGTGCCAGCAGCCCGCAAGGAGGAAACACCATATATTTT
CDR3 protein: CASSPQGGNTIYF

J gene: TRBJ1-2
clone size: NA
D gene: TRBD1
V gene: TRBV29-1
CDR3 DNA: TGCAGCGTTCTCACGACAGGGCATGGCTACACCTTC
CDR3 protein: CSVLTTGHGYTF

J gene: TRBJ1-5
clone size: NA
D gene: TRBD1
V gene: TRBV23-1
CDR3 DNA: TGCGCCAACCCACGGGACAGGGGGAGTCAGCCCCAGCATTTT
CDR3 protein: CANPRDRGSQPQHF

J gene: TRBJ1-1
clone size: NA
D gene: NA
V gene: TRBV18
CDR3 DNA: TGTGCCAGCTCACGGGGAACCAACACTGAAGCTTTCTTT
CDR3 protein: CASSRGTNTEAFF

J gene: TRBJ2-3
clone size: NA
D gene: NA
V gene: TRBV5-4
CDR3 DNA: TGTGCCAGCAGCTTTGGCGGGGGCAACACAGATACGCAGTATTTT
CDR3 protein: CASSFGGGNTDTQYF

J gene: TRBJ2-3
clone size: NA
D gene: NA
V gene: TRBV5-6
CDR3 DNA: TGTGCCAGCAGCTTGGCCGGGGGCACAGATACGCAGTATTTT
CDR3 protein: CASSLAGGTDTQYF

J gene: TRBJ1-5
clone size: NA
D gene: NA
V gene: TRBV6-5
CDR3 DNA: TGTGCCAGCAGGATGGACAGCGCCCTTAATCAGCCCCAGCATTTT
CDR3 protein: CASRMDSALNQPQHF

J gene: TRBJ1-1
clone size: NA
D gene: TRBD1
V gene: TRBV7-2
CDR3 DNA: TGTGCCAGCAGCCCTACAGGGGATTCCCACACTGAAGCTTTCTTT
CDR3 protein: CASSPTGDSHTEAFF

J gene: TRBJ2-1
clone size: NA
D gene: TRBD2
V gene: TRBV4-3
CDR3 DNA: TGCGCCAGCAGCCAAGATCACGTCGGGCTAGCGGCCTACAATGAGCAGTTCTTC
CDR3 protein: CASSQDHVGLAAYNEQFF

J gene: TRBJ2-2
clone size: NA
D gene: TRBD2
V gene: TRBV9
CDR3 DNA: TGTGCCAGCAGCGTAGGGGGAGGGCCGAACACCGGGGAGCTGTTTTTT
CDR3 protein: CASSVGGGPNTGELFF

J gene: TRBJ2-1
clone size: NA
D gene: TRBD2
V gene: TRBV11-2
CDR3 DNA: TGTGCCAGCAGTGGACTAGCGGGAGCAGAATACAATGAGCAGTTCTTC
CDR3 protein: CASSGLAGAEYNEQFF

J gene: TRBJ2-5
clone size: NA
D gene: TRBD2
V gene: TRBV5-4
CDR3 DNA: TGTGCCAGCAGCTCCCGGACTAGCGGGGGCCAAGAGACCCAGTACTTC
CDR3 protein: CASSSRTSGGQETQYF

J gene: TRBJ1-1
clone size: once
D gene: NA
V gene: TRBV7-3
CDR3 DNA: TGTGCCAGCAGCCAACTTTCTCTTAATTTGGGGGGTGGGAAAGCTTTCTTT
CDR3 protein: CASSQLSLNLGGGKAFF

J gene: TRBJ2-7
clone size: once
D gene: TRBD2
V gene: TRBV30
CDR3 DNA: TGTGCCTGGAGTCTCCCCGGGACTAGCGGACCTTACGAGCAGTACTTC
CDR3 protein: CAWSLPGTSGPYEQYF

J gene: TRBJ2-2
clone size: NA
D gene: NA
V gene: TRBV19
CDR3 DNA: TGTGCCAGTAGCAGGGTACCGGGCACCGGGGAGCTGTTTTTT
CDR3 protein: CASSRVPGTGELFF

J gene: TRBJ2-2
clone size: NA
D gene: NA
V gene: TRBV19
CDR3 DNA: TGTGCCAGTAGTATAGTGGCCGGGGAGGTTAGAACCGGGGAGCTGTTTTTT
CDR3 protein: CASSIVAGEVRTGELFF

J gene: TRBJ2-5
clone size: NA
D gene: NA
V gene: TRBV7-8
CDR3 DNA: TGTGCCAGCAGCTCTCGGCGGTTCGAAGAGACCCAGTACTTC
CDR3 protein: CASSSRRFEETQYF

J gene: TRBJ2-5
clone size: NA
D gene: TRBD2
V gene: TRBV10-3
CDR3 DNA: TGTGCCATCAGGGGGGGGACTCAGGAGACCCAGTACTTC
CDR3 protein: CAIRGGTQETQYF

J gene: TRBJ2-3
clone size: NA
D gene: NA
V gene: TRBV5-1
CDR3 DNA: TGCGCCAGCAGCCCGAGGAGGGCTATCGAAGGGACAGATACGCAGTATTTT
CDR3 protein: CASSPRRAIEGTDTQYF